This is a list of T cell receptor beta chains from one sample in a study of blood T cell repertoires in COVID-19. The table came from immunoSEQ multiplex PCR; TCRdb's copy has only in-frame clones and leaves some out. The sample yields roughly 200,000 clones, around four fifths seen once. The sample taken for sequencing was peripheral blood. These receptors all stem from a man aged 40-55 years with active or convalescent COVID-19. Each CDR3 is given without its conserved first and last residue. Fields, in order: V gene, clone size, J gene, CDR3 protein. A clone size is listed for some rows: how often the clone was seen (once, few, many), or a class if it is expanded.

TRBV19,NA,TRBJ1-2,ASSIWTGPNYGYT
TRBV11-3,NA,TRBJ2-4,ASSSAAVGIQY
TRBV3-1/TRBV3-2,NA,TRBJ1-1,ASRMGQNTEAF
TRBV13,NA,TRBJ2-2,ASSGSGTGFGELF
TRBV28,NA,TRBJ2-7,ASSSPPGLSYEQY
TRBV10-3,NA,TRBJ2-7,AISESSARGRHEQY
TRBV6-2/TRBV6-3,NA,TRBJ2-7,ASSYPGSYEQY
TRBV19,NA,TRBJ1-4,AGFVSTGADLTNEKLF
TRBV30,few,TRBJ1-2,AWTIRGVWGYT
TRBV7-8,once,TRBJ1-5,ASSLGGGPTGNQPQH
TRBV30,few,TRBJ2-7,AWSLGVYEQY
TRBV5-4,NA,TRBJ2-2,ASSLAQANTGELF
TRBV6-2/TRBV6-3,NA,TRBJ2-3,ASSHLKSSGSQSDTQY
TRBV19,NA,TRBJ2-1,ASSISGGLYNEQF
TRBV19,NA,TRBJ2-3,ASSTSTDTQY
TRBV3-1/TRBV3-2,NA,TRBJ1-6,ASSQWGGEGSPLH
TRBV7-9,NA,TRBJ2-2,ASSAVSGGELF
TRBV2,few,TRBJ2-7,ASRMGRDRGY
TRBV4-3,once,TRBJ1-6,ASSQEAGRGSPLH
TRBV11-3,NA,TRBJ2-7,ASSLGILGEQY
TRBV5-1,NA,TRBJ2-7,ASSLTGNYEQY
TRBV18,NA,TRBJ2-3,ASSPPAGGGATDTQY
TRBV12-5,NA,TRBJ1-5,ASGRQSGSNQPQH
TRBV6-5,NA,TRBJ2-2,ASSYSSGKNTGELF
TRBV19,NA,TRBJ2-4,ASRPQGSKNIQY
TRBV30,NA,TRBJ1-2,AWAEWEDGYT
TRBV25-1,NA,TRBJ2-1,ASLAASSYNEQF
TRBV19,few,TRBJ2-3,ASRGNGEGRATQY
TRBV5-1,NA,TRBJ2-7,ASSSGTGDYEQY
TRBV18,once,TRBJ1-2,ASSPTQGADGYT
TRBV5-1,NA,TRBJ1-4,ASSLRADDEKLF
TRBV7-9,NA,TRBJ2-5,ASSLGSQETQY
TRBV6-6,NA,TRBJ2-3,ASNPRSSTDTQY
TRBV27,NA,TRBJ2-7,ASSPRVKSYEQY
TRBV4-2,NA,TRBJ2-3,ASSQGLAGGADTQY
TRBV9,NA,TRBJ2-1,ASSVGGVAGGHEQF